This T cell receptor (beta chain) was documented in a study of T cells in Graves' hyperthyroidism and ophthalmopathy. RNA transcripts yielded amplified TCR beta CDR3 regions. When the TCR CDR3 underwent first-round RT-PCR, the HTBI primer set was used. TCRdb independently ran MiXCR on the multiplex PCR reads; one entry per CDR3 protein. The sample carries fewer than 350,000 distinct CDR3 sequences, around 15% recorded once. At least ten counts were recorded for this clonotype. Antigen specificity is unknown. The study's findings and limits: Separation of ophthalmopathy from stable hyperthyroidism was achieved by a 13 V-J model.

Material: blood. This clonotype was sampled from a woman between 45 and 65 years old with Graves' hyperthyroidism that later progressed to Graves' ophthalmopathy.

The CDR3: CASSLAGGGLYNEQFF. CDR3 DNA: TGTGCCAGCAGCTTAGCCGGGGGGGGACTCTACAATGAGCAGTTCTTC. The V gene is TRBV11-1, the J gene TRBJ2-1; 8 nucleotides align to TRBD2. V gave up 0 bases and J gave up 3 bases; unmatched junction bases: 4. This CDR3 is 16 amino acids long. Germline lookup yields CDR1 SGHAT and CDR2 FQDESV (reference sequence).